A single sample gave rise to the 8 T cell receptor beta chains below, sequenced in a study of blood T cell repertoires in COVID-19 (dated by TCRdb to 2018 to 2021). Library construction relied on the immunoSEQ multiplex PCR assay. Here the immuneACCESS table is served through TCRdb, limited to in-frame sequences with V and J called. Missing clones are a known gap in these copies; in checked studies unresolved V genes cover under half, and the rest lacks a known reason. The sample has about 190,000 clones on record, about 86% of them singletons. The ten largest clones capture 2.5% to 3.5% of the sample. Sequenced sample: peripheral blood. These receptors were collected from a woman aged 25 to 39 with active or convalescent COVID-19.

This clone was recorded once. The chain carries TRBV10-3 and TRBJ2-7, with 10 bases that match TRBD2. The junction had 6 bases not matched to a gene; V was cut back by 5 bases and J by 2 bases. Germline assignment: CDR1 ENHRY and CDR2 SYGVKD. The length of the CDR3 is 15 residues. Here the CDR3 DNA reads TGTGCCATCAGTACCGGGACTAGCGTAACCTACGAGCAGTACTTC. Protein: CAISTGTSVTYEQYF.

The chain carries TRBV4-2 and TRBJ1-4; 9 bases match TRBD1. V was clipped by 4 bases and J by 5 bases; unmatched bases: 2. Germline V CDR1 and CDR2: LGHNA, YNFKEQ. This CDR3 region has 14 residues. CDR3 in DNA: TGTGCCAGCAGCCTGGGGACAGGGAATGAAAAACTGTTTTTT. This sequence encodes CASSLGTGNEKLFF.

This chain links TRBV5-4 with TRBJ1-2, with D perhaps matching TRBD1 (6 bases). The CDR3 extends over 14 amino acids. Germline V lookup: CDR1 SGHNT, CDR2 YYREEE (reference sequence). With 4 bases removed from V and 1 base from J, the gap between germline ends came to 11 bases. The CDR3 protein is CASSPGQDNYGYTF. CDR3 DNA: TGTGCCAGCAGCCCGGGACAAGATAACTATGGCTACACCTTC.

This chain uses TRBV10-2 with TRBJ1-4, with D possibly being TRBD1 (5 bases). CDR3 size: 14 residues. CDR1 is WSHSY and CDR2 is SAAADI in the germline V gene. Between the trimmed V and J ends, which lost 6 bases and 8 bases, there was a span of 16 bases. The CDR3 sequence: CASREAVDSEKLFF. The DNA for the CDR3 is TGCGCCAGCAGAGAAGCAGTTGACAGCGAAAAACTGTTTTTT.

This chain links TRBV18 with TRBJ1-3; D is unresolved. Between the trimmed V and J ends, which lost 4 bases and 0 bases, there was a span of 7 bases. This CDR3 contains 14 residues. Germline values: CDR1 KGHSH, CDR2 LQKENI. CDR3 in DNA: TGTGCCAGCTCACTACAGAGCTCTGGAAACACCATATATTTT. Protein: CASSLQSSGNTIYF.

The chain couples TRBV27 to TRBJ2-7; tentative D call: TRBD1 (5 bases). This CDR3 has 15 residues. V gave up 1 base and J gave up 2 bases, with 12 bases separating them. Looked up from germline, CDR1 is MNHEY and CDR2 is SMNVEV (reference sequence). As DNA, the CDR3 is TGTGCCAGCAGTTTATGGCAGGGCCTGGCCTACGAGCAGTACTTC. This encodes CASSLWQGLAYEQYF.

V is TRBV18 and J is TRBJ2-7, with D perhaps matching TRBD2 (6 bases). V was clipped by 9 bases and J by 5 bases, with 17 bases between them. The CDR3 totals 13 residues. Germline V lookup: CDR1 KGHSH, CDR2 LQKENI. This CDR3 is CASLQAGRDEQYF. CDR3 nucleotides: TGTGCCAGTTTGCAGGCGGGACGGGACGAGCAGTACTTC. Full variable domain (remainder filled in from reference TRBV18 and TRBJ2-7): NAGVMQNPRHLVRRRGQEARLRCSPMKGHSHVYWYRQLPEEGLKFMVYLQKENIIDESGMPKERFSAEFPKEGPSILRIQQVVRGDSAAYFCASLQAGRDEQYFGPGTRLTVT.

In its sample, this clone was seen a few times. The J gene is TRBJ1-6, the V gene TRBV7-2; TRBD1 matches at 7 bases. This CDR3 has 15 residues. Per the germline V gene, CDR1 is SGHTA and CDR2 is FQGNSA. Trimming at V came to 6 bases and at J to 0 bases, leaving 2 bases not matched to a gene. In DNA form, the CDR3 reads TGTGCCAGCAGACAGGGGAGCTCCTATAATTCACCCCTCCACTTT. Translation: CASRQGSSYNSPLHF.